The 21 T cell receptor beta chains below were found in one sample sequenced in a study of beta chain features in type 1 diabetes. Whole-study results and caveats: TCRB CDR3s from Type 1 diabetes patients were moderately but significantly shorter in all four CD4+ subsets.

Expressed TCRB transcripts got sequenced, as all isolated RNA was reverse transcribed. Here immunoSEQ multiplex PCR was the method, and the copy in TCRdb shows in-frame clones only, minus some. The table lists 350,000 to 450,000 clones, around 12% of them singletons. These receptors have no identified antigens. Sample: naive CD4+ T cells from blood. The origin of the receptors is a woman between 18 and 29 years old with type 1 diabetes.

The V call is TRBV4-2, the J call TRBJ2-5, with D possibly TRBD2 on 6 matching bases. The CDR3 loop spans 17 amino acids. The V end was cut by 0 bases, the J end by 2 bases, with 16 bases between. The germline CDR1 and CDR2 sequences are LGHNA and YNFKEQ. The CDR3 is CASSQDSGAAGQETQYF. In nucleotides, the CDR3 is TGTGCCAGCAGCCAAGATTCCGGAGCAGCGGGTCAAGAGACCCAGTACTTC.

Points on this clone: This same CDR3 is encoded by further DNA sequences in the sample. This chain uses TRBV7-2 with TRBJ2-5; TRBD1 might be the D (5 bases). Per the germline V gene, CDR1 is SGHTA and CDR2 is FQGNSA. This CDR3 region has 11 residues. Trimming stripped 5 bases from V and 5 bases from J, with 6 bases between. The CDR3 loop reads CASSPGETQYF. CDR3 in DNA: TGTGCCAGCAGCCCAGGGGAGACCCAGTACTTC.

There are a few counts of this clone. This chain uses TRBV19 with TRBJ2-7; 7 bases match TRBD1. CDR1 LNHDA and CDR2 SQIVND come from the germline V gene (reference sequence). V shed 5 bases and J 2 bases; nucleotides not matched to a gene: 6. The CDR3 covers 14 residues. The CDR3, as DNA: TGTGCCAGTAGTTGGGCAGGGGGTACCTACGAGCAGTACTTC. It translates to CASSWAGGTYEQYF.

The rearrangement joins TRBV25-1 to TRBJ2-1; 10 bases match TRBD2. Trimming cost V 2 bases and J 9 bases; bases outside gene matches: 16. Germline values: CDR1 MGHDK, CDR2 SYGVNS. This CDR3 has 18 residues. The CDR3 is CASSEGLTVASGSPEQFF. DNA for the CDR3: TGTGCCAGCAGTGAAGGCCTCACGGTGGCTAGCGGGAGCCCTGAGCAGTTCTTC.

Here the CDR3 DNA reads TGTGCCTGGGCCGGGGAAAAACTGTTTTTT. This translates into CAWAGEKLFF. The chain couples TRBV30 to TRBJ1-4; no definite D call. V dropped 5 bases and J dropped 8 bases, with 6 bases sitting between them. The length of the CDR3 is 10 residues. Germline V CDR1 and CDR2: GTSNPN, SVGIG (reference sequence). The full variable domain, rest sourced from reference TRBV30 and TRBJ1-4, is SQTIHQWPATLVQPVGSPLSLECTVEGTSNPNLYWYRQAAGRGLQLLFYSVGIGQISSEVPQNLSASRPQDRQFILSSKKLLLSDSGFYLCAWAGEKLFFGSGTQLSVL.

On this clone: Germline is not matched at one junction end, which may reflect a read error. The J gene is TRBJ1-1, the V gene TRBV29-1, with D possibly matching TRBD1 (5 bases). This CDR3 comprises 15 residues. CDR1 and CDR2 (germline): SQVTM, ANQGSEA. The CDR3 DNA reads as TGCAGCGTAGAAGGGCGCTTTACGGGGGGCACTGAAGCTTTCTTT. This gives the protein CSVEGRFTGGTEAFF.

The CDR3 reads CASSSPDTEAFF. CDR3 DNA: TGTGCCAGCAGCTCCCCTGACACTGAAGCTTTCTTT. The rearrangement links TRBV7-2 to TRBJ1-1; D call uncertain. CDR3 length: 12 residues. Germline assignment: CDR1 SGHTA and CDR2 FQGNSA. Trimming removed 4 bases at V and 3 bases at J, with 6 bases between.

This clone was counted a few times. The rearrangement uses TRBV6-6 and TRBJ1-3; D is uncertain. The ends were cut back, 0 bases at V and 4 bases at J, with 10 bases in the middle. Germline lookup yields CDR1 MNHNY and CDR2 SVGAGI (reference sequence). The CDR3 length is 15 residues. The CDR3 sequence is CASSYSTGWGNTIYF. The CDR3 DNA reads as TGTGCCAGCAGTTACTCGACGGGTTGGGGAAACACCATATATTTT.

This clone was recorded a few times. V usage is TRBV28 and J usage is TRBJ1-5; a weak D match, TRBD1 (5 bases). Germline V gives CDR1 MDHEN, CDR2 SYDVKM. The CDR3 sequence is 13 residues long. The V end was cut by 6 bases, the J end by 6 bases, with 12 bases between. CDR3 in DNA: TGTGCCAGCAGCGCCCAGGGACTTCAGCCCCAGCATTTT. It encodes CASSAQGLQPQHF.

V is TRBV29-1 and J is TRBJ1-5; a weak D match, TRBD1 (5 bases). The CDR3 covers 12 residues. Germline V gives CDR1 SQVTM, CDR2 ANQGSEA. V was clipped by 7 bases and J by 1 base, with 8 bases between them. The CDR3 sequence: CSARGSNQPQHF. The CDR3 nucleotides are TGCAGCGCCCGGGGGAGCAATCAGCCCCAGCATTTT. The full variable domain, completed using reference TRBV29-1 and TRBJ1-5, is SAVISQKPSRDICQRGTSLTIQCQVDSQVTMMFWYRQQPGQSLTLIATANQGSEATYESGFVIDKFPISRPNLTFSTLTVSNMSPEDSSIYLCSARGSNQPQHFGDGTRLSIL.

This clone was found a few times. This chain connects TRBV25-1 to TRBJ2-5, with TRBD2 matching 8 bases. After removal of 4 bases from V and 5 bases from J, the junction contained 18 bases not matched to a gene. The CDR3 is 18 amino acids. CDR1 and CDR2 (germline): MGHDK, SYGVNS. CDR3 nucleotides: TGTGCCAGCAGTGCCCCAGGGCACGGGAGGGTGACTTGGGAGACCCAGTACTTC. Protein sequence: CASSAPGHGRVTWETQYF.

This clone was counted only a few times. The chain joins TRBV28 to TRBJ2-6, with D possibly TRBD1 on 6 matching bases. The CDR3 has 17 residues. Trimming left V 5 bases short and J 0 bases short, with 14 bases between. The germline CDR1 and CDR2 sequences are MDHEN and SYDVKM. CDR3 sequence: CASSPTQGISGANVLTF. The DNA of the CDR3 is TGTGCCAGCAGTCCCACCCAGGGGATCTCTGGGGCCAACGTCCTGACTTTC.

The chain links TRBV5-1 to TRBJ1-1, with D perhaps matching TRBD1 (5 bases). V lost 3 bases to trimming and J lost 1 base, with 13 bases between them. Germline V lookup: CDR1 SGHRS, CDR2 YFSETQ. The CDR3 length is 15 residues. Here the CDR3 DNA reads TGCGCCAGCAGCTCCTCGGACACAAGGAACACTGAAGCTTTCTTT. Encoded protein: CASSSSDTRNTEAFF.

The chain links TRBV28 to TRBJ1-2; TRBD1 aligns across 7 bases. Per germline, CDR1 MDHEN and CDR2 SYDVKM. Trimming cost V 7 bases and J 3 bases; bases outside gene matches: 8. The CDR3 spans 14 residues. The CDR3 sequence: CASTADGTDYGYTF. The CDR3, as DNA: TGTGCCAGCACCGCCGACGGGACAGACTATGGCTACACCTTC.

The chain couples TRBV11-1 to TRBJ2-2, with D hard to call. CDR1 and CDR2 (germline): SGHAT, FQDESV (reference sequence). The V and J ends lost 1 base and 4 bases respectively, with 7 bases between them. The CDR3 is 14 amino acids. The chain's CDR3 is CASSLDLATGELFF. CDR3 in DNA: TGTGCCAGCAGCTTAGATTTGGCCACCGGGGAGCTGTTTTTT.

This clone occurred a few times. The V call is TRBV5-4, the J call TRBJ2-5, with D possibly being TRBD2 (6 bases). Germline V gene lookup returns CDR1 SGHNT and CDR2 YYREEE (reference sequence). This CDR3 region has 17 residues. Trimming removed 5 bases at V and 4 bases at J, with 24 bases between. The CDR3 bases are TGTGCCAGCAGACCTCAGGGACTCCCCGAAGCAGCAGAGACCCAGTACTTC. Translation: CASRPQGLPEAAETQYF. Looking up the rest from reference TRBV5-4 and TRBJ2-5 gives the full variable domain: ETGVTQSPTHLIKTRGQQVTLRCSSQSGHNTVSWYQQALGQGPQFIFQYYREEENGRGNFPPRFSGLQFPNYSSELNVNALELDDSALYLCASRPQGLPEAAETQYFGPGTRLLVL.

The CDR3 region has the DNA TGTGCCAGCAGCGCCGTAGCGGGACCATACGAGCAGTACTTC. Residues: CASSAVAGPYEQYF. The chain uses TRBV9 and TRBJ2-7, with 8 bases identical to TRBD2. The CDR3 consists of 14 residues. CDR1 and CDR2 (germline): SGDLS, YYNGEE. The J segment lost 4 bases and the V segment lost 3 bases, leaving 6 bases of the junction unmatched.

The genes are TRBV14 and TRBJ2-1, with TRBD1 matching 9 bases. Per germline, CDR1 SGHDN and CDR2 FVKESK. This CDR3 region has 14 residues. The junction had 2 bases not matched to a gene; V was cut back by 4 bases and J by 4 bases. The CDR3 DNA reads as TGTGCCAGCAGCCGGGACAGGGTTTACAATGAGCAGTTCTTC. Its protein product is CASSRDRVYNEQFF.

This clone was counted a single time. The V gene is TRBV28, the J gene TRBJ2-7; D is possibly TRBD2 (5 bases). Trimming stripped 6 bases from V and 1 base from J, with 13 bases between. CDR1 and CDR2 from the germline V gene are MDHEN and SYDVKM. CDR3 size: 14 residues. CDR3 residues: CASRRQTGSYEQYF. The CDR3 nucleotides read TGTGCCAGCAGGCGACAAACGGGGTCCTACGAGCAGTACTTC.

This clone occurred a few times. The CDR3 region is CASSRLAGEETQYF. The DNA for the CDR3 is TGTGCCAGCAGCAGACTAGCGGGGGAAGAGACCCAGTACTTC. The V and J genes are TRBV7-8 and TRBJ2-5; 12 nucleotides agree with TRBD2. Trimming cost V 5 bases and J 3 bases; bases outside gene matches: 1. Germline CDR1 SGHVS, CDR2 FQNEAQ. The length of the CDR3 is 14 residues.

This clone was seen a few times. The chain recombines TRBV7-9 with TRBJ2-6, with D unclear. The CDR3 covers 15 residues. The germline CDR1 and CDR2 sequences are SEHNR and FQNEAQ (reference sequence). Trimming removed 4 bases at V and 0 bases at J, with 7 bases between. CDR3 nucleotide sequence: TGTGCCAGCAGCTCCTATTCCTCTGGGGCCAACGTCCTGACTTTC. Protein sequence: CASSSYSSGANVLTF.